The source of this T cell receptor beta chain is a study of blood T cell repertoires in COVID-19. Patients at the Seattle site were enrolled during active infection and followed longitudinally. In the authors' workflow: Researchers report that nucleated cell counts were estimated from reference gene primer amplification. Produced via immunoSEQ multiplex PCR; TCRdb's table is partial and in-frame only. The DNA was the basis for D and trimming; V, J and clone size are from that table. The sample includes 440,000 or so clones, approximately 89% of them seen just once. Sequencing was performed on peripheral blood. The sequence derives from a woman in her thirties or forties with COVID-19, enrolled during active disease.

The CDR3 sequence is CASSPGQGFTSDTQYF. Here the CDR3 DNA reads TGCGCCAGCAGCCCCGGACAGGGTTTTACTTCAGATACGCAGTATTTT. The gene calls are TRBV5-1 and TRBJ2-3; TRBD1 matches at 8 bases. CDR3 length: 16 residues. V dropped 4 bases and J dropped 4; count of bases not matched to a gene: 11. Germline lookup yields CDR1 SGHRS and CDR2 YFSETQ.